The 30 T cell receptor beta chains below come from one sample, sequenced in a study of blood T cells in healthy people across ages. Using a J-beta primer mix together with a sample-barcoded 5' primer, a second PCR was run for roughly 7 to 12 cycles. TCRdb itself ran the 5' RACE reads through MiXCR, one entry per CDR3 protein. The sample yields 870,000 or so distinct CDR3 sequences, roughly 26% seen once. The sample comprised blood. These receptors were taken from a woman older than 75 in good health.

At least ten counts were recorded for this clonotype. This chain uses TRBV6-1 with TRBJ1-2; TRBD1 matches 7 bases. The J segment lost 0 bases and the V segment lost 9 bases, leaving 10 bases of the junction unmatched. The CDR3 spans 15 residues. The germline V gene encodes CDR1 MNHNS and CDR2 SASEGT. CDR3 nucleotides: TGTGCCAGTAATAAACAGGGGACTCCTAACTATGGCTACACCTTC. Amino acid sequence: CASNKQGTPNYGYTF.

Concerning this clonotype itself: At one end, the junction sequence differs from germline, possibly due to a read error. This chain uses TRBV20-1 with TRBJ1-1; D is perhaps TRBD1 (5 bases). CDR1 is DFQATT, CDR2 SNEGSKA, per germline (reference sequence). The CDR3 covers 11 residues. As DNA, the CDR3 is TGCGGTGCTCGAGGGGACACTGAAGCTTTCTTT. Its protein is CGARGDTEAFF.

In its sample, this clonotype was seen many times. The V call is TRBV5-1, the J call TRBJ2-5; D possibly uses TRBD1 or TRBD2 (5 bases each). The V gene lost 4 bases and the J gene lost 4 bases, with 14 bases spanning the gap. The CDR3 totals 14 residues. Germline loops: CDR1 SGHRS, CDR2 YFSETQ. CDR3 protein: CASSRDGGTETQYF. CDR3 DNA: TGCGCCAGCAGCCGTGATGGGGGTACAGAGACCCAGTACTTC.

The genes are TRBV20-1 and TRBJ2-7; the match to TRBD1 covers 7 bases. Germline CDR1 reads DFQATT; CDR2 reads SNEGSKA (reference sequence). CDR3 size: 14 residues. V lost 0 bases and J lost 3; bases outside the gene matches: 5. The DNA of the CDR3 is TGCAGTGCTAGAGATAAACAGGGGAACTACGAGCAGTACTTC. As protein: CSARDKQGNYEQYF.

In its sample, this clonotype was seen a few times. This chain joins TRBV14 and TRBJ1-1; D is ambiguous. V dropped 1 base and J dropped 4 bases, with 13 bases sitting between them. Germline V lookup: CDR1 SGHDN, CDR2 FVKESK. The CDR3 sequence is 15 residues long. In DNA, the CDR3 is TGTGCCAGCAGCCAAGGTCGACTCTCGAGCACTGAAGCTTTCTTT. Translation: CASSQGRLSSTEAFF.

This clonotype occurred once. This rearrangement joins TRBV7-2 to TRBJ2-7, with D tentatively TRBD1 (6 bases). The CDR3 has 13 amino acids. Germline-derived CDR1 and CDR2 are SGHTA and FQGNSA. V shed 6 bases and J shed 7 bases, with 16 bases lying between them. The CDR3 DNA sequence: TGTGCCAGCAGTTACGATGGGGGCAGGGAGCAGTACTTC. Translation: CASSYDGGREQYF.

This clonotype was picked up many times. The chain couples TRBV11-3 to TRBJ2-1; TRBD1 matches at 8 bases. Trimming removed 3 bases from V and 8 bases from J; junction bases left unmatched: 6. The CDR3 has 14 residues. Germline values: CDR1 SGHNT, CDR2 YENEEA. This chain's CDR3 is CASSFRQGTHEQFF. CDR3 coding DNA: TGTGCCAGCAGCTTCCGACAGGGGACCCATGAGCAGTTCTTC.

The DNA of the CDR3 is TGTGCCAGCAGCTTAGGATGGTCCTCTTCCTGGAGGACCTACGAGCAGTACTTC. Translating gives CASSLGWSSSWRTYEQYF. V usage is TRBV7-2 and J usage is TRBJ2-7; D is possibly TRBD2 (5 bases). The CDR3 loop spans 18 amino acids. V was pared by 1 base and J by 2 bases, with 21 bases between. Germline assignment: CDR1 SGHTA and CDR2 FQGNSA.

V gene TRBV7-2 combines with J gene TRBJ1-1; D is possibly TRBD1 (5 bases). The length of the CDR3 is 15 residues. Germline V gene sequence: CDR1 SGHTA, CDR2 FQGNSA. V shed 1 base and J shed 5 bases, with 14 bases lying between them. The CDR3 DNA is TGTGCCAGCAGCTTAGATTGGGCGGGGGGGACTGAAGCTTTCTTT. Translated: CASSLDWAGGTEAFF.

This clonotype was observed a handful of times. The chain uses TRBV20-1 and TRBJ1-4; D call uncertain. Per germline, CDR1 DFQATT and CDR2 SNEGSKA (reference sequence). CDR3 size: 14 residues. V was shortened by 4 bases and J by 8 bases, with 17 bases between the two germline ends. The CDR3 here is CSATLTREPEKLFF. Here the CDR3 DNA reads TGCAGTGCTACCTTAACGAGAGAGCCGGAAAAACTGTTTTTT.

Concerning this clonotype itself: A much larger clone sits a single nucleotide away, making a read error possible. The chain recombines TRBV5-4 with TRBJ2-1; 7 positions match TRBD1. J was trimmed by 3 bases and V by 5 bases; bases with no gene match: 11. This CDR3 is built from 16 residues. Germline assignment: CDR1 SGHNT and CDR2 YYREEE (reference sequence). CDR3 DNA: TGTGCCAGCAGTCAAGGACAGGAAAATAGCTACAATGAGCAGTTCTTC. As protein: CASSQGQENSYNEQFF.

This clonotype was recorded many times. The CDR3 region is CSVEPYRGLRNEQFF. The CDR3 coding sequence is TGCAGCGTTGAACCTTACAGGGGGCTTAGGAATGAGCAGTTCTTC. The rearrangement joins TRBV29-1 to TRBJ2-1, with 9 bases matching TRBD1. Trimming took 2 bases from V and 7 from J; bases not matched to a gene: 9. The CDR3 runs 15 residues. The germline gives CDR1 SQVTM, CDR2 ANQGSEA.

Worth noting for this clonotype: A read error is possible here, since a much larger clone lies one base away. The chain uses TRBV20-1 and TRBJ2-3; D gene ambiguous. CDR3 length: 12 residues. Per germline, CDR1 DFQATT and CDR2 SNEGSKA (reference sequence). The CDR3 region is CSARGSADTRYF. The DNA of the CDR3 is TGCAGTGCTAGGGGCTCCGCAGATACGCGGTATTTT.

The chain joins TRBV12-3 or TRBV12-4 to TRBJ2-1, with D hard to call. The ends were cut back, 7 bases at V and 8 bases at J, with 6 bases in the middle. There are 10 residues in the CDR3. CDR3 in DNA: TGTGCCAGCAAGGGTGATGAGCAGTTCTTC. This encodes CASKGDEQFF.

This clonotype was observed once. This sequence may be a read error, since a much larger clone differs from it by one base. The gene calls are TRBV5-1 and TRBJ2-5; perhaps TRBD1 as D (5 bases). The CDR3 runs 15 residues. The germline gives CDR1 SGHRS, CDR2 YFSETQ. The V gene lost 0 bases and the J gene lost 5 bases, with 14 bases spanning the gap. CDR3 sequence: CASSLEGPGRETQYF. Here the CDR3 DNA reads TGCGCCAGCAGCTTGGAGGGGCCAGGCCGGGAGACCCAGTACTTC.

This sequence joins TRBV24-1 and TRBJ2-2; TRBD2 might be the D (6 bases). V lost 2 bases and J 5 bases, leaving 11 bases between the germline ends. Germline CDR1 KGHDR, CDR2 SFDVKD. The CDR3 loop spans 15 amino acids. The CDR3 reads CATSDSPGRTGELFF. CDR3 nucleotides: TGTGCCACCAGTGATTCCCCAGGGAGGACCGGGGAGCTGTTTTTT.

The J gene is TRBJ2-1, the V gene TRBV27; TRBD2 is a possible D gene (6 bases). The germline V gene has CDR1 MNHEY and CDR2 SMNVEV (reference sequence). This CDR3 has 14 amino acids. The V end was cut by 8 bases, the J end by 11 bases, with 22 bases between. CDR3 loop: CASGLELAGKKQFF. The CDR3, as DNA: TGTGCCAGCGGGCTGGAACTAGCAGGAAAAAAGCAGTTCTTC.

This clonotype was observed at least ten times. The CDR3 sequence is CASSYSQAAGQPQHF. The CDR3 nucleotides read TGTGCCAGCAGTTACTCGCAAGCAGCGGGTCAGCCCCAGCATTTT. The J gene is TRBJ1-5, the V gene TRBV6-2 or TRBV6-3; the D is unclear. Germline V lookup: CDR1 MNHEY, CDR2 SVGEGT. The length of the CDR3 is 15 residues. V lost 0 bases and J lost 6, with 12 bases in between.

This clonotype was seen ten or more times. The chain recombines TRBV24-1 with TRBJ2-4; tentative D call: TRBD1 (5 bases). CDR3 length equals 15 residues. The V gene lost 0 bases and the J gene lost 4 bases, with 9 bases spanning the gap. Germline lookup yields CDR1 KGHDR and CDR2 SFDVKD. CDR3 coding DNA: TGTGCCACCAGTGATTTGGTGGCAGGGAAAAACATTCAGTACTTC. Protein sequence: CATSDLVAGKNIQYF.

This clonotype came up many times. This chain joins TRBV4-3 and TRBJ1-1, with D perhaps TRBD1 (6 bases). Looked up from germline, CDR1 is LGHNA and CDR2 is YSLEER. The CDR3 length is 15 residues. V gave up 4 bases and J gave up 1 base, with 13 bases separating them. The CDR3 loop reads CASSPRIQGNTEAFF. DNA for the CDR3: TGCGCCAGCAGCCCCCGTATACAGGGGAACACTGAAGCTTTCTTT.

The CDR3 loop is CASSERGSGYNEQYF. The DNA for the CDR3 is TGTGCCAGCAGTGAAAGGGGATCAGGCTACAATGAGCAGTACTTC. V usage is TRBV25-1 and J usage is TRBJ2-4, with a tentative D call TRBD1 (5 bases). The CDR3 runs 15 residues. Germline V gene sequence: CDR1 MGHDK, CDR2 SYGVNS. V was cut by 2 bases and J by 13 bases, with 21 bases left in between.

This clonotype was detected many times. The chain couples TRBV6-5 to TRBJ2-1; 13 bases match TRBD2. Germline values: CDR1 MNHEY, CDR2 SVGAGI. V was pared by 4 bases and J by 10 bases, with 7 bases of the junction left unmatched. The length of the CDR3 is 15 residues. CDR3 protein: CASSSQLAGGREQFF. CDR3 DNA: TGTGCCAGCAGTTCCCAACTAGCGGGGGGGCGGGAGCAGTTCTTC.

The chain joins TRBV11-3 to TRBJ2-2; no reliable D call. The CDR3 spans 14 residues. Trimming cost V 5 bases and J 4 bases, with 11 bases left between them. Looked up from germline, CDR1 is SGHNT and CDR2 is YENEEA. The CDR3 spells CASSRTVSTGELFF. CDR3 nucleotides: TGTGCCAGCAGCCGAACTGTTAGCACCGGGGAGCTGTTTTTT.

In its sample, this clonotype was seen many times. V is TRBV20-1 and J is TRBJ1-5, with unresolved D. CDR1 and CDR2 from the germline V gene are DFQATT and SNEGSKA (reference sequence). The CDR3 sequence is 13 residues long. V lost 3 bases and J lost 4, with 10 bases in between. This CDR3 is CSARGGQNQPQHF. In DNA form, the CDR3 reads TGCAGTGCTAGGGGAGGGCAAAATCAGCCCCAGCATTTT.

This clonotype was observed a few times. A much larger clone lies one base from this, so it may be a read error. The chain combines TRBV5-5 with TRBJ2-5; 10 nucleotides align to TRBD2. Matching the DNA end better, TRBJ2-1 makes the J call doubtful. Germline CDR1 reads SGHKS; CDR2 reads YYEKEE (reference sequence). The CDR3 length is 15 residues. CDR3 amino acids: CASSLVLAGAETQFF. The CDR3 DNA is TGTGCCAGCAGCTTAGTCCTAGCGGGGGCAGAGACCCAGTTCTTC.

This clonotype was detected ten times or more. The chain employs TRBV6-6 and TRBJ1-2; the match to TRBD1 covers 9 bases. Trimming removed 2 bases from V and 4 bases from J; junction bases left unmatched: 8. Germline CDR1 and CDR2: MNHNY and SVGAGI (reference sequence). The CDR3 loop spans 16 amino acids. The CDR3 DNA reads as TGTGCCAGCAGTTACACTCACCCGGGACAGGGCTATGGCTACACCTTC. This translates into CASSYTHPGQGYGYTF.

Points on this clonotype: An end of the junction does not agree with germline; a read error may underlie this. The chain carries TRBV12-3 or TRBV12-4 and TRBJ2-3; D assignment may be TRBD1 or TRBD2 (5 bases each). The CDR3 loop spans 15 amino acids. The CDR3 here is CASSVDGAGPDAQYF. Here the CDR3 DNA reads TGTGCCAGCAGCGTCGACGGGGCGGGTCCAGATGCGCAGTATTTT.

This clonotype was observed a few times. The gene calls are TRBV20-1 and TRBJ1-5; the D gene is possibly TRBD1 (5 bases). The germline V and J ends were trimmed by 6 bases and 6 bases, with 18 bases remaining between them. CDR3 size: 14 residues. Germline values: CDR1 DFQATT, CDR2 SNEGSKA (reference sequence). CDR3 region: CSAVGTRVGQPQHF. As DNA, the CDR3 is TGCAGTGCCGTAGGGACTCGGGTCGGTCAGCCCCAGCATTTT.

Ten or more counts support this clonotype. J is TRBJ2-4 and V is TRBV20-1; D tentatively fits TRBD1 or TRBD2 (5 bases each). This CDR3 region has 14 residues. Trimming took 5 bases from V and 2 from J, leaving 13 bases between them. Germline-derived CDR1 and CDR2 are DFQATT and SNEGSKA (reference sequence). CDR3 nucleotide sequence: TGCAGTGCTGGACCCGGGGCTCCCAAAAACATTCAGTACTTC. This translates into CSAGPGAPKNIQYF.

In its sample, this clonotype was seen a few times. J is TRBJ2-3 and V is TRBV11-1, with D perhaps TRBD1 or TRBD2 (6 bases each). Germline CDR1 reads SGHAT; CDR2 reads FQDESV (reference sequence). Trimming left V 3 bases short and J 3 bases short, with 19 bases between. The CDR3 is made up of 17 amino acids. The CDR3 protein is CASSLPGAPPSTDTQYF. CDR3 coding DNA: TGTGCCAGCAGCTTGCCGGGGGCGCCCCCGTCAACAGATACGCAGTATTTT.